This paragraph covers one T cell receptor gamma chain sequence. The target antigen is unknown. This record comes from a study of Vδ1+ human thymocytes. General study findings and limits: Thymic TRG and TRD repertoires appeared highly polyclonal. TRD repertoires were essentially private, unlike widely shared TRG clonotypes. Unlike peripheral blood Vdelta1+ controls, thymic delta-chain sequences included approximately 21% Vdelta2 and few Vdelta3. Unexpected Vdelta2 sequences could cause misinterpretation of bulk repertoire data.

Germline V gives CDR1 VENAVY, CDR2 YDSYNSRV. This CDR3 has 14 residues. The junction had 4 bases not matched to a gene; V was cut back by 2 bases and J by 4 bases. The template was reverse-transcribed extracted RNA. CDR3 amplicons came from multiplex PCR with pooled V-gene forward and constant-region reverse primers. TCRdb re-called the multiplex PCR reads with CATT. Found here are over 25,000 gamma-chain clones, 20% to 25% of them singletons; the top ten hold under 2%. Specimen: Vdelta1+ gamma-delta thymocytes from the thymus. Specified subset: FACS-sorted CD3+ TCRalphabeta- TCRVdelta1+ TCRVdelta2- thymocytes. This receptor was taken from a boy under two years old who had congenital heart surgery. The chain uses TRGV8 and TRGJP1. The CDR3 region is CATWDMNTGWFKIF. CDR3 nucleotide sequence: TGTGCCACCTGGGATATGAACACTGGTTGGTTCAAGATATTT.